This T cell receptor beta chain was captured in a study of T cell repertoires in cytomegalovirus infection. This clonotype came up many times. TCRdb processed the reads anew with MiXCR; each CDR3 protein has one entry. This table holds 65,000 to 90,000 distinct CDR3 sequences, 4% found once. What was sequenced was PBMCs. The TCR comes from a human donor in good health (CMV status not recorded). Some clones in this sample may be carry-over from other donors' samples.

CDR3 DNA sequence: TGTGCCAGCAGTTTCAGAGTGACCTATGGCTACACCTTC. Amino acid sequence: CASSFRVTYGYTF. The rearrangement links TRBV12-3 or TRBV12-4 to TRBJ1-2; D call uncertain. V dropped 3 bases and J dropped 4 bases, with 9 bases sitting between them. The CDR3 is 13 amino acids.